This is a list of T cell receptor beta chains from one sample in a study of T cell clusters in autoimmune cytopenias. Reanalyzing the multiplex PCR reads, TCRdb keeps one entry per CDR3 protein, without DNA. Its table lists 9,500 or so distinct CDR3 sequences. Sequenced input: peripheral blood. The receptors were gathered from a human donor with an autoimmune cytopenia or autoimmune hepatitis (not recorded which). Both conserved end residues are part of each CDR3. Part of the rows lack a size; the others show once, few, many or a class for expanded clones.

medium-sized	TRBV6-2/TRBV6-3	TRBJ2-3	CASRDGTSGETDTQYF
-	TRBV5-5	TRBJ2-7	CATGTSVYEQYF
-	TRBV5-1	TRBJ2-2	CASSRGGQGSTGELFF
-	TRBV4-2	TRBJ1-6	CASSPSRDQPNSPLHF
-	TRBV7-6	TRBJ2-5	CASSLDPGQKETQYF
-	TRBV30	TRBJ2-1	CASEPGQGSEQFF
-	TRBV7-9	TRBJ2-1	CASSSLGASYNEQFF
-	TRBV5-1	TRBJ1-3	CASSLEGQGATGNTIYF
-	TRBV21-1	TRBJ2-7	CASSKSGYPYEQYF
-	TRBV6-1	TRBJ1-4	CASSEGLPNEKLFF
-	TRBV20-1	TRBJ2-2	CSARDYRTGVTGELFF
-	TRBV19	TRBJ2-7	CASSKGGTGGGHEQYF
-	TRBV12-3/TRBV12-4	TRBJ2-1	CASSLLPTLRNEQFF
medium-sized	TRBV6-2/TRBV6-3	TRBJ1-1	CASMSVNTEAFF
-	TRBV20-1	TRBJ2-2	CSARGGGATGELFF
medium-sized	TRBV6-5	TRBJ1-2	CASSYHQGRGYTF
-	TRBV28	TRBJ2-3	CASSFGQTSTDTQYF
-	TRBV18	TRBJ2-1	CASSPTGTTVNEQFF
-	TRBV13	TRBJ2-3	CASSFPHRDTQYF
medium-sized	TRBV6-5	TRBJ2-7	CASSYSSGLSYEQYF
-	TRBV5-5	TRBJ2-3	CASSLVGLSTDTQYF
-	TRBV6-2/TRBV6-3	TRBJ1-5	CASNTGGEHQPQHF
medium-sized	TRBV19	TRBJ2-7	CASSRSSSGSSYEQYF
medium-sized	TRBV19	TRBJ1-2	CASSVHRGYYGYTF
-	TRBV12-3/TRBV12-4	TRBJ1-1	CASSLTGGNTEAFF
-	TRBV5-8	TRBJ2-7	CASSLGQINYKQYF
-	TRBV4-3	TRBJ1-6	CASSFLDGYNSPLHF
-	TRBV5-8	TRBJ1-1	CASTPWTNTEAFF
-	TRBV12-3/TRBV12-4	TRBJ2-5	CASSLGQGQETQYF
-	TRBV20-1	TRBJ2-3	CSARDRRQSDTQYF
-	TRBV5-1	TRBJ1-1	CASSSAGFNTEAFF
-	TRBV5-6	TRBJ1-6	CASRRTGRRSPLHF
medium-sized	TRBV6-1	TRBJ1-1	CASSEALGGGADTEAFF
-	TRBV20-1	TRBJ2-5	CSASNPQTDQETQYF
-	TRBV11-2	TRBJ1-1	CASSLVRGAEAFF
-	TRBV20-1	TRBJ1-5	CSVQDRNSNQPQHF
-	TRBV7-9	TRBJ2-7	CASSLGSYEQYF
-	TRBV11-1	TRBJ2-1	CASRKTTSNNEQFF
medium-sized	TRBV5-4	TRBJ2-1	CASSSSSGNYNEQFF
-	TRBV20-1	TRBJ1-6	CSAQRDILNSPLHF
medium-sized	TRBV18	TRBJ2-3	CASSPQGQDTDTQYF
medium-sized	TRBV5-6	TRBJ2-7	CASSWDSSYEQYF
medium-sized	TRBV27	TRBJ2-1	CASSSLSGRASYNEQFF
-	TRBV5-4	TRBJ2-3	CASSRNGGAGTDTQYF
medium-sized	TRBV27	TRBJ1-2	CASSLDGQGWNYGYTF
-	TRBV12-3/TRBV12-4	TRBJ2-1	CASSGDPGLAGGSYNEQFF